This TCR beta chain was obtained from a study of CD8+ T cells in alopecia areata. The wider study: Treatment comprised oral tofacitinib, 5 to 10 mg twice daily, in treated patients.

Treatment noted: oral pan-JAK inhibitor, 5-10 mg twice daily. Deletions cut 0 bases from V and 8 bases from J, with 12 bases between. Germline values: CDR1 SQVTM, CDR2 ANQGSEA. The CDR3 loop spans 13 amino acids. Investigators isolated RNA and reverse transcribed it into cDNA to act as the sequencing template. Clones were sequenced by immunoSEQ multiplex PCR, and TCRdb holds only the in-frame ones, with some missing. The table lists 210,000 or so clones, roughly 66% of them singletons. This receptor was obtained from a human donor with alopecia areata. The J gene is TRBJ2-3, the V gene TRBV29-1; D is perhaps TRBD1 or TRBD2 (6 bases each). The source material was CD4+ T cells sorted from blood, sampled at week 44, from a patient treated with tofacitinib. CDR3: CSVEDFRGGTQYF. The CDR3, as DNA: TGCAGCGTTGAAGATTTCAGGGGAGGTACGCAGTATTTT.